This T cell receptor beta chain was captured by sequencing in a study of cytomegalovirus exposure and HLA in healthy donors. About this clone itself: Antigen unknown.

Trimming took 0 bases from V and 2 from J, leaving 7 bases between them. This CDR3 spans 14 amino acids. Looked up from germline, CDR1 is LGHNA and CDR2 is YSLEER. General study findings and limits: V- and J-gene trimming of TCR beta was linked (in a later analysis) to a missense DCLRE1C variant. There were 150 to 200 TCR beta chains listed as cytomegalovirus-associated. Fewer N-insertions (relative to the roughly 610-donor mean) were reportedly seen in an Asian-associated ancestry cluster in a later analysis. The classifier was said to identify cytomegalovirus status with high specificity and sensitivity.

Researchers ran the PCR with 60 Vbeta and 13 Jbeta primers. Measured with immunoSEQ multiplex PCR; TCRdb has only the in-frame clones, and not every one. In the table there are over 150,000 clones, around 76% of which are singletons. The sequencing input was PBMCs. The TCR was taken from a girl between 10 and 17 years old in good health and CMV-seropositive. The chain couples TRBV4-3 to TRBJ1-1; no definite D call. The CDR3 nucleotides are TGCGCCAGCAGCCAAGAACAGCTTAACACTGAAGCTTTCTTT. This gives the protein CASSQEQLNTEAFF.